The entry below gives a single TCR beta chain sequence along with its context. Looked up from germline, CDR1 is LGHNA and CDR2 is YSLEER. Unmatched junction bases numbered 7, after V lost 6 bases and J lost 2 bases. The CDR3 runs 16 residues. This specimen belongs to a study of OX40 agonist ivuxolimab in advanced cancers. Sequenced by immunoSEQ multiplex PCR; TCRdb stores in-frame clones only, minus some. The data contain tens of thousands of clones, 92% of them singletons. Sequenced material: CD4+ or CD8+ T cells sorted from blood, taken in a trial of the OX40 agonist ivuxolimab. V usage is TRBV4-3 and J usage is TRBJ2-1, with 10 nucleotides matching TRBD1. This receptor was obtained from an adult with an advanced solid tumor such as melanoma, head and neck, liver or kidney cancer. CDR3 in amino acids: CASSPSGTGAYNEQFF. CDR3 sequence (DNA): TGCGCCAGCAGTCCCTCCGGGACAGGGGCCTACAATGAGCAGTTCTTC.